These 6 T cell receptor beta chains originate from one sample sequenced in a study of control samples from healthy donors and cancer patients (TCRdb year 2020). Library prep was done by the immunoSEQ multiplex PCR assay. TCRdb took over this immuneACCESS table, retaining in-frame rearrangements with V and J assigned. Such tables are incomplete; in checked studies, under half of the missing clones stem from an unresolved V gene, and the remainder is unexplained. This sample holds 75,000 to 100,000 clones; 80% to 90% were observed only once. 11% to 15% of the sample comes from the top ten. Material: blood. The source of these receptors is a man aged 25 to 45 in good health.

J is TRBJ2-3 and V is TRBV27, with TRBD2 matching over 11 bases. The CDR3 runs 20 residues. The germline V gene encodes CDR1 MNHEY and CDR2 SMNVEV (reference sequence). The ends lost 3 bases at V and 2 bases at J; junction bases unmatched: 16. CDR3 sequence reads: CASSFTPTSGSLSLTDTQYF. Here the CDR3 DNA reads TGTGCCAGCAGTTTTACCCCCACTAGCGGGAGCCTCTCCCTCACAGATACGCAGTATTTT.

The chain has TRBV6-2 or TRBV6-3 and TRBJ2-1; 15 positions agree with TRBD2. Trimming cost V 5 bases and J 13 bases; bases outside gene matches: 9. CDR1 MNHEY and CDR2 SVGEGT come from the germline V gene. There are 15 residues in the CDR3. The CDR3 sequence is CASSTPGLAGGLQFF. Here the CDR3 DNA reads TGTGCCAGCAGTACACCGGGACTAGCGGGAGGTCTTCAGTTCTTC.

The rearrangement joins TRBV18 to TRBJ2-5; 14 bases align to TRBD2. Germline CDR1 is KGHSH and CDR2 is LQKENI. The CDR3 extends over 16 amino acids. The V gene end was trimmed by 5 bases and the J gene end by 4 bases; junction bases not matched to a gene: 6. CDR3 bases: TGTGCCAGCTCATCGGGGACTAGCGGGAGTGGAGAGACCCAGTACTTC. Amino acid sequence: CASSSGTSGSGETQYF.

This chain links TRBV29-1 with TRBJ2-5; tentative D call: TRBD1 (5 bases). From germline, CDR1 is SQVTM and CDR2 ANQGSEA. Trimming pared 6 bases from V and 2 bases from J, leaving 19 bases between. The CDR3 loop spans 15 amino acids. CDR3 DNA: TGCAGCGTCGGAGTGGACATGGCCACTCAAGAGACCCAGTACTTC. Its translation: CSVGVDMATQETQYF.

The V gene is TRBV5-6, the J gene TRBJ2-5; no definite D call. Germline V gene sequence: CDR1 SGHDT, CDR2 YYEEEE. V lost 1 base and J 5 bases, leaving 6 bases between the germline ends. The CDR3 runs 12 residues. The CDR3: CASSLSVETQYF. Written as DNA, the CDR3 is TGTGCCAGCAGCTTGTCTGTGGAGACCCAGTACTTC.

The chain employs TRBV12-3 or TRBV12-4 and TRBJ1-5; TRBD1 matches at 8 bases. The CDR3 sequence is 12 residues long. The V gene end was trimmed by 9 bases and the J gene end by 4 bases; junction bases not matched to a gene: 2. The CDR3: CASNRGNQPQHF. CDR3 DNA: TGTGCCAGTAACAGGGGGAATCAGCCCCAGCATTTT.